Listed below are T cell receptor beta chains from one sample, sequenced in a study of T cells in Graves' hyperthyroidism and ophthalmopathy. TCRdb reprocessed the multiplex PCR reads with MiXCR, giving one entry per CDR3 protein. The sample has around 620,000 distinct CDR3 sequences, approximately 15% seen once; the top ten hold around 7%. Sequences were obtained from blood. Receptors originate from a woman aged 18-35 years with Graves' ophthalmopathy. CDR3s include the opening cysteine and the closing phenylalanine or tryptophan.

CASIAEETQYF | 11 | TRBJ2-5 | TRBV28
CASSVATKGPDTQYF | 15 | TRBJ2-3 | TRBV9
CASSPGGAVQETQYF | 15 | TRBJ2-5 | TRBV6-1
CASSVELDTGELFF | 14 | TRBJ2-2 | TRBV9
CASSLNSGEMVNQPQHF | 17 | TRBJ1-5 | TRBV7-9
CSARDHGETQYF | 12 | TRBJ2-5 | TRBV20-1
CASSPGASLSYEQYF | 15 | TRBJ2-7 | TRBV12-3/TRBV12-4
CASSRGAGQFF | 11 | TRBJ2-1 | TRBV19
CASQIQGFTDTQYF | 14 | TRBJ2-3 | TRBV2
CASSPRVLAVSYEQYF | 16 | TRBJ2-7 | TRBV3-1
CATSSGRAETGELFF | 15 | TRBJ2-2 | TRBV15
CASKYSGALYEQYF | 14 | TRBJ2-7 | TRBV6-2/TRBV6-3
CSALLGSYEQYF | 12 | TRBJ2-7 | TRBV20-1
CASSSQGQGAGNTIYF | 16 | TRBJ1-3 | TRBV28
CASSSGGTLGEKLFF | 15 | TRBJ1-4 | TRBV28
CASSPWTSPNYEQYF | 15 | TRBJ2-7 | TRBV7-8
CASNRDRGHEQYF | 13 | TRBJ2-7 | TRBV6-1
CASRTMGTEAFF | 12 | TRBJ1-1 | TRBV2
CASSLVRGEQYF | 12 | TRBJ2-7 | TRBV28
CASNQASSGRTNEQYF | 16 | TRBJ2-7 | TRBV3-1
CASSTRLGLGNTIYF | 15 | TRBJ1-3 | TRBV19
CASSKTSGSSYEQYF | 15 | TRBJ2-7 | TRBV19
CASSYTDTSYEQYF | 14 | TRBJ2-7 | TRBV6-5
CASSHSGSGAGELFF | 15 | TRBJ2-2 | TRBV3-1
CASSRPLGIPEAFF | 14 | TRBJ1-1 | TRBV2
CASSLTGTGEGNTIYF | 16 | TRBJ1-3 | TRBV18
CASERESGDTRYF | 13 | TRBJ2-3 | TRBV19
CASSLDRGISYEQYF | 15 | TRBJ2-7 | TRBV11-2
CASSQVRTWTNGYTF | 15 | TRBJ1-2 | TRBV4-1
CASRGTSGTEQYF | 13 | TRBJ2-7 | TRBV6-1
CASIAGGPYTSTDTQYF | 17 | TRBJ2-3 | TRBV2
CASSIETGNQPQHF | 14 | TRBJ1-5 | TRBV19
CASSMGQGGFQPQHF | 15 | TRBJ1-5 | TRBV19
CASSQPSLRLAGDPGELFF | 19 | TRBJ2-2 | TRBV3-1
CASSPTVPSYGYTF | 14 | TRBJ1-2 | TRBV4-1
CASRVTSGYNEQFF | 14 | TRBJ2-1 | TRBV5-1
CSARDLTSGANTGELFF | 17 | TRBJ2-2 | TRBV20-1
CASKGGGGRRELFF | 14 | TRBJ2-2 | TRBV2
CASSGVAGGNEQFF | 14 | TRBJ2-1 | TRBV7-8
CASSRQPNQPQHF | 13 | TRBJ1-5 | TRBV7-3